A selection of T cell receptor beta chains follows, all from one sample in a study of cytomegalovirus exposure and HLA in healthy donors. The assay was immunoSEQ multiplex PCR, and TCRdb's table has in-frame clones only and misses some. The sample has more than 95,000 clones, around 73% seen once. Sequencing was carried out using PBMCs. The receptors stem from a man in his sixties in good health and CMV-seropositive. The CDR3 runs from the conserved cysteine through the conserved F or W. D genes are given only for firm matches. Not all rows give a size; the values are once, few, many and, for expanded clones, a class.

j_call cdr3_length v_call clone_size d_call cdr3_aa cdr3_nt
TRBJ2-2 15 TRBV28 - - CASSFLDRNTGELFF TGTGCCAGCAGTTTCTTGGACAGAAACACCGGGGAGCTGTTTTTT
TRBJ1-1 16 TRBV5-1 - TRBD1 CASSPLVGTVTPEAFF TGCGCCAGCAGCCCCTTGGTTGGGACAGTAACGCCTGAAGCTTTCTTT
TRBJ2-2 16 TRBV7-3 - TRBD1 CASSLLAGGEYGELFF TGTGCCAGCAGCTTATTGGCAGGGGGCGAGTACGGGGAGCTGTTTTTT
TRBJ1-1 13 TRBV10-3 - TRBD1 CAIRGQQNTEAFF TGTGCCATCAGGGGACAGCAGAACACTGAAGCTTTCTTT
TRBJ2-3 16 TRBV18 - - CASSPRVRGGTDTQYF TGTGCCAGCTCACCCAGGGTCAGGGGGGGCACAGATACGCAGTATTTT
TRBJ2-5 13 TRBV5-1 - - CASSYTGLETQYF TGCGCCAGCAGCTATACAGGGCTGGAGACCCAGTACTTC
TRBJ2-7 14 TRBV6-5 - - CASSYSLAQDEQYF TGTGCCAGCAGTTACTCCCTAGCCCAGGACGAGCAGTACTTC
TRBJ1-2 14 TRBV7-9 once - CASSLGQDNYGYTF TGTGCCAGCAGCTTAGGACAGGATAACTATGGCTACACCTTC
TRBJ1-1 12 TRBV29-1 - - CSVERGADGAFF TGCAGCGTTGAAAGGGGCGCGGATGGGGCTTTCTTT
TRBJ1-2 17 TRBV2 - TRBD1 CASRTGTGQRAYYGYTF TGTGCCAGCAGAACCGGGACAGGTCAAAGGGCCTACTATGGCTACACCTTC
TRBJ2-1 12 TRBV30 few TRBD1 CAWDRVDNEQFF TGTGCCTGGGACAGGGTAGACAATGAGCAGTTCTTC
TRBJ2-2 14 TRBV5-1 few TRBD1 CASSSDRAAGELFF TGCGCCAGCAGCTCCGACAGGGCCGCCGGGGAGCTGTTTTTT
TRBJ1-1 14 TRBV29-1 - - CSVVLTGVTTEAFF TGCAGCGTTGTTTTGACGGGGGTAACCACTGAAGCTTTCTTT
TRBJ2-4 15 TRBV5-1 once TRBD1 CASSLAPGTANIQYF TGCGCCAGCAGCTTGGCCCCCGGGACAGCAAACATTCAGTACTTC
TRBJ1-2 13 TRBV6-1 - - CASSGGPTYGYTF TGTGCCAGCAGCGGGGGACCGACTTATGGCTACACCTTC
TRBJ1-6 12 TRBV9 - - CASSASNSPLHF TGTGCCAGCAGCGCCTCGAATTCACCCCTCCACTTT
TRBJ2-5 13 TRBV5-1 few - CASSLVLLGEQYF TGCGCCAGCAGCTTGGTGTTGTTGGGAGAGCAGTACTTC
TRBJ2-2 13 TRBV7-3 - - CASTETGTGELFF TGTGCCAGCACTGAAACAGGAACCGGGGAGCTGTTTTTT
TRBJ2-7 15 TRBV11-2 few TRBD2 CASSLRLAGVYEQYF TGTGCCAGCAGCTTAAGACTAGCGGGGGTCTACGAGCAGTACTTC
TRBJ2-2 15 TRBV6-6 - - CASSYGGVNTGELFF TGTGCCAGCAGTTACGGAGGGGTCAACACCGGGGAGCTGTTTTTT
TRBJ2-7 16 TRBV11-2 - TRBD1 CASSLEPTGASYEQYF TGTGCCAGCAGCTTAGAGCCCACAGGGGCAAGCTACGAGCAGTACTTC
TRBJ2-2 15 TRBV11-2 - - CASSLSRANTGELFF TGTGCCAGCAGCTTAAGCAGGGCGAACACCGGGGAGCTGTTTTTT
TRBJ2-5 13 TRBV5-6 - - CASSVISGGTQYF TGTGCCAGCAGCGTAATTTCCGGGGGGACCCAGTACTTC
TRBJ1-6 13 TRBV23-1 - - CASSQSCNSPLHF TGCGCCAGCAGTCAATCCTGTAATTCACCCCTCCACTTT
TRBJ1-1 14 TRBV9 - TRBD1 CASSVTGGNTEAFF TGTGCCAGCAGCGTGACAGGGGGGAACACTGAAGCTTTCTTT
TRBJ1-1 14 TRBV4-1 - - CASSQLYRAQGAFF TGCGCCAGCAGCCAACTTTACAGGGCTCAAGGAGCTTTCTTT